This is a list of T cell receptor beta chains from one sample in a study of radiation and T cells in renal cell carcinoma. The method was immunoSEQ multiplex PCR; TCRdb's version includes in-frame clones alone and lacks a portion of them. The table shows about 130,000 clones, with 88% occurring only once. The sample in question was blood, obtained from a patient whose treatment included radiotherapy and nephrectomy. These receptors all stem from a woman in her 70s with renal cell carcinoma. Both conserved end residues are part of each CDR3. Each record gives: V gene, J gene, clone size, D gene, CDR3 protein, CDR3 DNA. D genes are given only for firm matches. Part of the rows lack a size; the others show once, few, many or a class for expanded clones.

v_call: TRBV19
j_call: TRBJ1-2
clone_size: -
d_call: -
cdr3_aa: CASSIDLARTRQFGYGYTF
cdr3_nt: TGTGCCAGTAGTATAGACCTGGCCCGAACGAGACAATTTGGCTATGGCTACACCTTC

v_call: TRBV7-6
j_call: TRBJ2-5
clone_size: -
d_call: -
cdr3_aa: CASSHPKETQYF
cdr3_nt: TGTGCCAGCAGCCACCCCAAAGAGACCCAGTACTTC

v_call: TRBV19
j_call: TRBJ2-7
clone_size: few
d_call: -
cdr3_aa: CASSAQGLEGYEQYF
cdr3_nt: TGTGCCAGTAGTGCCCAGGGTTTGGAGGGCTACGAGCAGTACTTC

v_call: TRBV19
j_call: TRBJ1-1
clone_size: few
d_call: -
cdr3_aa: CASSTRRGTEAFF
cdr3_nt: TGTGCCAGTAGTACCAGGAGAGGAACTGAAGCTTTCTTT

v_call: TRBV2
j_call: TRBJ1-1
clone_size: -
d_call: TRBD1
cdr3_aa: CASIIGDRDTEAFF
cdr3_nt: TGTGCCAGCATTATCGGGGACAGGGACACTGAAGCTTTCTTT

v_call: TRBV5-4
j_call: TRBJ2-3
clone_size: -
d_call: -
cdr3_aa: CASSNGGQNTDTQYF
cdr3_nt: TGTGCCAGCAGCAACGGGGGGCAGAACACAGATACGCAGTATTTT

v_call: TRBV5-1
j_call: TRBJ2-1
clone_size: -
d_call: TRBD1
cdr3_aa: CASSATGGAPNEQFF
cdr3_nt: TGCGCCAGCAGCGCAACAGGGGGCGCCCCCAATGAGCAGTTCTTC

v_call: TRBV30
j_call: TRBJ1-2
clone_size: -
d_call: TRBD1
cdr3_aa: CAWGTGANYGYTF
cdr3_nt: TGTGCCTGGGGGACAGGGGCTAACTATGGCTACACCTTC

v_call: TRBV7-6
j_call: TRBJ1-4
clone_size: -
d_call: TRBD1
cdr3_aa: CASSARQGTNEKLFF
cdr3_nt: TGTGCCAGCAGCGCGAGACAGGGCACTAATGAAAAACTGTTTTTT

v_call: TRBV5-4
j_call: TRBJ1-4
clone_size: -
d_call: TRBD1
cdr3_aa: CASSSSTGGSEKLFF
cdr3_nt: TGTGCCAGCAGCTCTTCGACAGGGGGAAGTGAAAAACTGTTTTTT

v_call: TRBV7-9
j_call: TRBJ1-2
clone_size: -
d_call: -
cdr3_aa: CASSLFEGYTF
cdr3_nt: TGTGCCAGCAGCTTATTTGAAGGCTACACCTTC

v_call: TRBV13
j_call: TRBJ2-1
clone_size: -
d_call: TRBD2
cdr3_aa: CASSYYSGTSGLYNEQFF
cdr3_nt: TGTGCCAGCAGCTACTATAGTGGGACTAGCGGCCTATACAATGAGCAGTTCTTC

v_call: TRBV4-1
j_call: TRBJ1-5
clone_size: -
d_call: TRBD1
cdr3_aa: CASSQVLTGDQPQHF
cdr3_nt: TGCGCCAGCAGCCAAGTCCTAACAGGGGATCAGCCCCAGCATTTT

v_call: TRBV6-5
j_call: TRBJ1-5
clone_size: once
d_call: -
cdr3_aa: CASSYRGGNQPQHF
cdr3_nt: TGTGCCAGCAGTTACCGGGGGGGCAATCAGCCCCAGCATTTT

v_call: TRBV28
j_call: TRBJ1-5
clone_size: -
d_call: -
cdr3_aa: CASRLGSNQPQHF
cdr3_nt: TGTGCCAGCAGGTTAGGGAGCAATCAGCCCCAGCATTTT

v_call: TRBV11-2
j_call: TRBJ1-3
clone_size: -
d_call: -
cdr3_aa: CVSSSVNTIYF
cdr3_nt: TGTGTCAGCAGCTCGGTAAACACCATATATTTT

v_call: TRBV19
j_call: TRBJ1-4
clone_size: -
d_call: -
cdr3_aa: CASSISSTGSEKLFF
cdr3_nt: TGTGCCAGTAGTATTTCTTCGACGGGATCAGAAAAACTGTTTTTT

v_call: TRBV6-4
j_call: TRBJ1-2
clone_size: -
d_call: -
cdr3_aa: CASSDSGGAAYGYTF
cdr3_nt: TGTGCCAGCAGTGACTCTGGAGGTGCCGCTTATGGCTACACCTTC

v_call: TRBV19
j_call: TRBJ2-1
clone_size: -
d_call: TRBD1
cdr3_aa: CASIGTGRNEQFF
cdr3_nt: TGTGCCAGTATAGGGACAGGGCGGAATGAGCAGTTCTTC

v_call: TRBV19
j_call: TRBJ1-1
clone_size: -
d_call: -
cdr3_aa: CASSTPLNTEAFF
cdr3_nt: TGTGCCAGTAGTACCCCCCTGAACACTGAAGCTTTCTTT

v_call: TRBV7-9
j_call: TRBJ1-2
clone_size: -
d_call: TRBD1
cdr3_aa: CASSLDDRDYGYTF
cdr3_nt: TGTGCCAGCAGCTTAGACGACAGGGACTATGGCTACACCTTC

v_call: TRBV5-4
j_call: TRBJ1-6
clone_size: -
d_call: -
cdr3_aa: CASSLVRGSGNSPLHF
cdr3_nt: TGTGCCAGCAGCTTGGTGAGGGGAAGTGGTAATTCACCCCTCCACTTT

v_call: TRBV28
j_call: TRBJ2-7
clone_size: -
d_call: TRBD1
cdr3_aa: CASNRGPTSYEQYF
cdr3_nt: TGTGCCAGCAACAGGGGGCCAACGTCCTACGAGCAGTACTTC

v_call: TRBV6-5
j_call: TRBJ1-2
clone_size: few
d_call: -
cdr3_aa: CASSYVGAGYTF
cdr3_nt: TGTGCCAGCAGTTACGTAGGGGCCGGCTACACCTTC

v_call: TRBV19
j_call: TRBJ2-6
clone_size: -
d_call: TRBD1
cdr3_aa: CASSSVRTGLSGANVLTF
cdr3_nt: TGTGCCAGTAGTTCCGTACGGACAGGCCTATCTGGGGCCAACGTCCTGACTTTC

v_call: TRBV19
j_call: TRBJ2-3
clone_size: -
d_call: -
cdr3_aa: CASRVTVTDTQYF
cdr3_nt: TGTGCCAGTAGGGTGACAGTCACAGATACGCAGTATTTT

v_call: TRBV5-4
j_call: TRBJ1-1
clone_size: -
d_call: TRBD1
cdr3_aa: CASSRNRDRNTEAFF
cdr3_nt: TGTGCCAGCAGCCGAAACCGGGACAGAAACACTGAAGCTTTCTTT

v_call: TRBV6-5
j_call: TRBJ1-1
clone_size: once
d_call: TRBD1
cdr3_aa: CASTNTGVSEAFF
cdr3_nt: TGTGCCAGCACCAACACAGGGGTGTCAGAAGCTTTCTTT

v_call: TRBV30
j_call: TRBJ1-1
clone_size: -
d_call: -
cdr3_aa: CAWSVRTNTEAFF
cdr3_nt: TGTGCCTGGAGTGTACGGACTAACACTGAAGCTTTCTTT

v_call: TRBV27
j_call: TRBJ2-3
clone_size: -
d_call: TRBD2
cdr3_aa: CASSQLAGADTQYF
cdr3_nt: TGTGCCAGCAGTCAATTAGCGGGAGCAGATACGCAGTATTTT

v_call: TRBV30
j_call: TRBJ1-3
clone_size: -
d_call: TRBD1
cdr3_aa: CAWSFRDRAGNTIYF
cdr3_nt: TGTGCCTGGAGTTTCCGCGACAGGGCTGGAAACACCATATATTTT